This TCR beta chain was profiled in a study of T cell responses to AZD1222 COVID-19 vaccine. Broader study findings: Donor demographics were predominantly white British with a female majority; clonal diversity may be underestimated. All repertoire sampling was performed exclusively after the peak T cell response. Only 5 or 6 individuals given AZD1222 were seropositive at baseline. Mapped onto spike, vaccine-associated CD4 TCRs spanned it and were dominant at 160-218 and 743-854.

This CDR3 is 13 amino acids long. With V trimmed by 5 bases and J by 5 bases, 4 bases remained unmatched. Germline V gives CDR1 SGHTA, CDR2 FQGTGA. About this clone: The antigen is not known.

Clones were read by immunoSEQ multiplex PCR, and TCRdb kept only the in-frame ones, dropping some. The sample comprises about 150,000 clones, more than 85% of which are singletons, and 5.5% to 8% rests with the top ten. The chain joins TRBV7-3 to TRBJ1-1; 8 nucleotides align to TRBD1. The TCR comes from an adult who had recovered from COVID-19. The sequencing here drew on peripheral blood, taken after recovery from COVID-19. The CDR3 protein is CASSVGQGTEAFF. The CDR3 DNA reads TGTGCCAGCAGCGTAGGACAGGGAACTGAAGCTTTCTTT. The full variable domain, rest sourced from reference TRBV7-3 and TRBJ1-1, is GAGVSQTPSNKVTEKGKYVELRCDPISGHTALYWYRQSLGQGPEFLIYFQGTGAADDSGLPNDRFFAVRPEGSVSTLKIQRTERGDSAVYLCASSVGQGTEAFFGQGTRLTVV.